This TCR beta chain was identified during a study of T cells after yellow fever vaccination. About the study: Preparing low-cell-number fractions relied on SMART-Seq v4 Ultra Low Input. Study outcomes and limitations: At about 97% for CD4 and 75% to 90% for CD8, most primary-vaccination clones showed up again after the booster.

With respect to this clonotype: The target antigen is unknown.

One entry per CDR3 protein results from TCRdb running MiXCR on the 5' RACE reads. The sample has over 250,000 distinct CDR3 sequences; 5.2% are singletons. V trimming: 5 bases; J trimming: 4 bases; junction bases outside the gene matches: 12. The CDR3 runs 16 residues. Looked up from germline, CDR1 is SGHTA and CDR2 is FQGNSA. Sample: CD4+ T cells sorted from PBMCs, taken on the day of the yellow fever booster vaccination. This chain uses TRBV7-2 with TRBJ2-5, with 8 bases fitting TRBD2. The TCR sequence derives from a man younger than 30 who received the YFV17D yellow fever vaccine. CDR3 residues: CASSPGGAGVGETQYF. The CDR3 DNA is TGTGCCAGCAGCCCCGGGGGAGCGGGGGTCGGAGAGACCCAGTACTTC.